This entry describes one TCR beta chain. Repertoires were generated with immunoSEQ multiplex PCR, while TCRdb's copy carries only in-frame clones and drops some. This sample carries 25,000 to 35,000 clones, about 80% of them seen once, and the ten largest clones take roughly a fifth. Time point meaning: baseline, week 1 (first vaccination visit). Treatment noted: pre-vaccination baseline after standard-of-care therapy. Per germline, CDR1 MDHEN and CDR2 SYDVKM. The V segment lost 6 bases and the J segment 7 bases; nucleotides outside the gene matches: 3. The CDR3 runs to 13 residues. The source of the sample is a study of a mutant IDH1 vaccine in newly diagnosed glioma. Study at large: Mean patient age was approximately 39 years; approximately 62% were male and around 40% female.

The chain has TRBV28 and TRBJ1-6; the match to TRBD1 covers 7 bases. This TCR was sampled from a young man with glioma. The source material was PBMCs, sampled from a glioma patient treated with radiotherapy, temozolomide or both. DNA for the CDR3: TGTGCCAGCAGATGGACAGGCAATTCACCCCTCCACTTT. It is translated as CASRWTGNSPLHF.